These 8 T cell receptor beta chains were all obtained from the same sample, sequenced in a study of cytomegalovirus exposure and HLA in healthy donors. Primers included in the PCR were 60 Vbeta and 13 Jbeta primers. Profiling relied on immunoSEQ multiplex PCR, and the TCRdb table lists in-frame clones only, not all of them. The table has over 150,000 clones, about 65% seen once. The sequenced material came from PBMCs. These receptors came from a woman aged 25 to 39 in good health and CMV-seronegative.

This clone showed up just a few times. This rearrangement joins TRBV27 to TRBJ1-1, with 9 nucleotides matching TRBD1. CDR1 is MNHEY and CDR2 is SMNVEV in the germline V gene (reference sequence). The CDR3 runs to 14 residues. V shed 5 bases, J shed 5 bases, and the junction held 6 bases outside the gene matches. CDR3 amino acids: CASSITGGWTEAFF. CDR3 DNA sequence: TGTGCCAGCAGTATCACAGGGGGCTGGACTGAAGCTTTCTTT.

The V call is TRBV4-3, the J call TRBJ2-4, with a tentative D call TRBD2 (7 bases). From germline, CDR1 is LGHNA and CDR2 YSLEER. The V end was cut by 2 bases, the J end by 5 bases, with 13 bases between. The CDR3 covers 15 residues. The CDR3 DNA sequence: TGCGCCAGCAGCCAATCAGCGGGGACACAAAACATTCAGTACTTC. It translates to CASSQSAGTQNIQYF.

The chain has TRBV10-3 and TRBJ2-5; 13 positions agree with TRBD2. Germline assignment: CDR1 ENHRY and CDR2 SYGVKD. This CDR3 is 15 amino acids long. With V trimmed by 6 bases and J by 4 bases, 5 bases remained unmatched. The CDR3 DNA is TGTGCCATCAGAGAGGGACTAGCGGGGAGAGAGACCCAGTACTTC. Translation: CAIREGLAGRETQYF.

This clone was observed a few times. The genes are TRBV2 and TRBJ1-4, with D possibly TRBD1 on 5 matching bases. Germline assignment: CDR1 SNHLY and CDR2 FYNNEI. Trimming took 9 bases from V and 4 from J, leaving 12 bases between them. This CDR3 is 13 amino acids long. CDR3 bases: TGTGCCAGTACTAAAAGGGGTAATGAAAAACTGTTTTTT. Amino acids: CASTKRGNEKLFF.

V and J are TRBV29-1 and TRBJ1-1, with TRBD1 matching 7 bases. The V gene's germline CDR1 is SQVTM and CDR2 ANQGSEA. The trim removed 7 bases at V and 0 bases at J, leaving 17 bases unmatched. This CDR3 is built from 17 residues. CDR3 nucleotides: TGCAGCGCCTCCCCCGCGAGGGGGCGAATTATGAACACTGAAGCTTTCTTT. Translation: CSASPARGRIMNTEAFF.

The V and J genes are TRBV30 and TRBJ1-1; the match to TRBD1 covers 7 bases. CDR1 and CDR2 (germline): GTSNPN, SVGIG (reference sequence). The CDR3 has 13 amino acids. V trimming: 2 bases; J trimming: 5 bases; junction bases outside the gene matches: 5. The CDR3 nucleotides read TGTGCCTGGAGTCACTCACAGGGGACTGAAGCTTTCTTT. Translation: CAWSHSQGTEAFF.

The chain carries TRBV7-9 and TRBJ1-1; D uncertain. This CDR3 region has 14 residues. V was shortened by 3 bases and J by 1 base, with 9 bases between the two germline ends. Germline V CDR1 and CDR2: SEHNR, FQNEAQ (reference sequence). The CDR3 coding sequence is TGTGCCAGCAGCTTTTTAGCAGAGAACACTGAAGCTTTCTTT. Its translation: CASSFLAENTEAFF.

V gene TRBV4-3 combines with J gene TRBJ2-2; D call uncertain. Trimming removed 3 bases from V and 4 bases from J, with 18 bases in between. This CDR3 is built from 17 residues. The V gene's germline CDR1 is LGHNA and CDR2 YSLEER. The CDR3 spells CASSQVRSYSATGELFF. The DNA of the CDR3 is TGCGCCAGCAGCCAGGTACGCAGTTACAGTGCCACCGGGGAGCTGTTTTTT.